What follows are 30 T cell receptor beta chains derived from one specimen sequenced in a study of shared clonotypes between healthy human individuals. Some clones are missing from TCRdb's copy, which holds only in-frame ones; the method was immunoSEQ multiplex PCR. The table shows roughly 2.4 million clones, with roughly 95% occurring only once. The specimen sequenced was naive CD4+ T cells sorted from blood. Sample subset: CD45RA+ positively selected. These receptors came from a man between 18 and 35 years old in good health.

V gene TRBV6-5 combines with J gene TRBJ1-6, with 9 nucleotides matching TRBD1. Germline-derived CDR1 and CDR2 are MNHEY and SVGAGI. V dropped 4 bases and J dropped 6; count of bases not matched to a gene: 1. The CDR3 runs to 14 residues. In DNA, the CDR3 is TGTGCCAGCAGTTGGGACAGGGCTAATTCACCCCTCCACTTT. Translation gives CASSWDRANSPLHF.

The CDR3 nucleotides read TGTGCCAGCAGCTTCCCCGAGAGGGCCACCGGGGAGCTGTTTTTT. Translated: CASSFPERATGELFF. The chain carries TRBV7-2 and TRBJ2-2, with TRBD2 as a possible D gene (5 bases). Germline V gives CDR1 SGHTA, CDR2 FQGNSA. The CDR3 is 15 residues long. V was shortened by 3 bases and J by 4 bases, with 12 bases between the two germline ends. Full variable domain (missing parts from reference TRBV7-2 and TRBJ2-2): GAGVSQSPSNKVTEKGKDVELRCDPISGHTALYWYRQSLGQGLEFLIYFQGNSAPDKSGLPSDRFSAERTGGSVSTLTIQRTQQEDSAVYLCASSFPERATGELFFGEGSRLTVL.

The gene calls are TRBV30 and TRBJ2-5; 13 bases align to TRBD2. The CDR3 totals 19 residues. Trimming at V came to 0 bases and at J to 1 base, leaving 11 bases not matched to a gene. CDR1 and CDR2 from the germline V gene are GTSNPN and SVGIG (reference sequence). This CDR3 reads CAWSVSRTSGGKAQETQYF. The CDR3 coding sequence is TGTGCCTGGAGTGTGTCTCGGACTAGCGGGGGTAAGGCCCAAGAGACCCAGTACTTC.

V and J are TRBV5-1 and TRBJ1-1; no clear D. The germline V gene has CDR1 SGHRS and CDR2 YFSETQ. The V end lost 5 bases, the J end lost 4 bases, and 12 bases lay between the germline ends. The length of the CDR3 is 13 residues. CDR3 residues: CASRIEPSTEAFF. The CDR3 DNA is TGCGCCAGCAGGATAGAACCAAGCACTGAAGCTTTCTTT.

A word on this clone: Other nucleotide sequences from this sample produce the same CDR3. CDR3 in DNA: TGTGCCTGGAGTGTTGGGGTAGGCTACACCTTC. This encodes CAWSVGVGYTF. This chain joins TRBV30 and TRBJ1-2, with D unclear. V was cut by 0 bases and J by 8 bases, with 7 bases left in between. The CDR3 spans 11 residues. The germline V gene has CDR1 GTSNPN and CDR2 SVGIG (reference sequence).

J is TRBJ2-5 and V is TRBV30; 8 positions agree with TRBD1. Per germline, CDR1 GTSNPN and CDR2 SVGIG (reference sequence). The CDR3 covers 16 residues. The ends lost 1 base at V and 1 base at J; junction bases unmatched: 8. In DNA, the CDR3 is TGTGCCTGGAGTGGTATCGGTGGACAGGGCCAAGAGACCCAGTACTTC. This translates into CAWSGIGGQGQETQYF.

The chain recombines TRBV4-2 with TRBJ1-1; maybe TRBD1 (5 bases). CDR1 and CDR2 (germline): LGHNA, YNFKEQ. This CDR3 is built from 13 residues. V gave up 3 bases and J gave up 6 bases, with 11 bases separating them. This CDR3 reads CASSHWGGPEAFF. The CDR3 DNA sequence: TGTGCCAGCAGCCATTGGGGGGGACCTGAAGCTTTCTTT.

This clone was detected only once. The chain uses TRBV10-3 and TRBJ1-5, with D possibly TRBD1 on 5 matching bases. CDR3 length: 12 amino acids. Per the germline V gene, CDR1 is ENHRY and CDR2 is SYGVKD. This CDR3 is CAAGHPNQPQHF. The CDR3 DNA reads TGTGCGGCCGGACACCCTAATCAGCCCCAGCATTTT.

This rearrangement joins TRBV5-1 to TRBJ2-1; D might be TRBD2 (6 bases). The germline V gene has CDR1 SGHRS and CDR2 YFSETQ. Trimming removed 0 bases at V and 4 bases at J, with 14 bases between. CDR3 length equals 16 residues. The CDR3, as DNA: TGCGCCAGCAGCTTGGCGGTCGGGAGTAGATACAATGAGCAGTTCTTC. Protein sequence: CASSLAVGSRYNEQFF.

This chain links TRBV4-1 with TRBJ1-5; a weak D match, TRBD1 (5 bases). The germline gives CDR1 MGHRA, CDR2 YSYEKL. The CDR3 runs to 16 residues. With 2 bases removed from V and 6 bases from J, the gap between germline ends came to 17 bases. Written as DNA, the CDR3 is TGCGCCAGCAGCCAACAGGGTACAGTCTTCCGTCAGCCCCAGCATTTT. Amino acid sequence: CASSQQGTVFRQPQHF.

This chain joins TRBV25-1 and TRBJ1-4; possibly TRBD1 for D (5 bases). The V gene lost 3 bases and the J gene lost 6 bases, with 14 bases spanning the gap. The CDR3 totals 15 residues. CDR1 and CDR2 from the germline V gene are MGHDK and SYGVNS. The CDR3 region is CASSESAGNYEKLFF. CDR3 in DNA: TGTGCCAGCAGTGAGTCTGCAGGGAATTATGAAAAACTGTTTTTT.

J is TRBJ2-7 and V is TRBV5-1; D gene ambiguous. Trimming removed 0 bases at V and 3 bases at J, with 7 bases between. Germline V gene lookup returns CDR1 SGHRS and CDR2 YFSETQ. The CDR3 is 13 residues long. The chain's CDR3 is CASSLVFGYEQYF. The CDR3 DNA follows: TGCGCCAGCAGCTTGGTGTTTGGCTACGAGCAGTACTTC.

The V call is TRBV5-4, the J call TRBJ1-2; 9 positions agree with TRBD1. The CDR3 spans 14 residues. The V gene end was trimmed by 0 bases and the J gene end by 8 bases; junction bases not matched to a gene: 5. Germline CDR1 is SGHNT and CDR2 is YYREEE (reference sequence). For the CDR3, the DNA is TGTGCCAGCAGCTTGGAGGGACAGGGTCGGGGCTACACCTTC. Translated, it gives CASSLEGQGRGYTF.

This chain joins TRBV18 and TRBJ2-2, with TRBD2 matching 12 bases. The CDR3 contains 16 residues. J lost 3 bases, V lost 4 bases, and 3 bases had no gene match. Germline CDR1 KGHSH, CDR2 LQKENI. CDR3 sequence: CASSQTSGSYTGELFF. Written as DNA, the CDR3 is TGTGCCAGCTCACAGACTAGCGGGAGTTACACCGGGGAGCTGTTTTTT.

The rearrangement joins TRBV2 to TRBJ1-1; possible D gene TRBD1, 6 bases. In germline, CDR1 is SNHLY, CDR2 FYNNEI. The CDR3 consists of 13 residues. Trimming pared 6 bases from V and 6 bases from J, leaving 14 bases between. CDR3 loop: CASRGSGAPEAFF. CDR3 bases: TGTGCCAGCAGGGGGTCAGGGGCCCCTGAAGCTTTCTTT.

The J gene is TRBJ2-2, the V gene TRBV7-2; D is possibly TRBD2 (6 bases). V was pared by 4 bases and J by 6 bases, with 12 bases between. Germline assignment: CDR1 SGHTA and CDR2 FQGNSA. CDR3 length: 14 amino acids. CDR3 in amino acids: CASSSRWRAGELFF. As DNA, the CDR3 is TGTGCCAGCAGCTCCCGGTGGAGGGCCGGGGAGCTGTTTTTT. Full variable domain (missing parts from reference TRBV7-2 and TRBJ2-2): GAGVSQSPSNKVTEKGKDVELRCDPISGHTALYWYRQSLGQGLEFLIYFQGNSAPDKSGLPSDRFSAERTGGSVSTLTIQRTQQEDSAVYLCASSSRWRAGELFFGEGSRLTVL.

This chain links TRBV27 with TRBJ1-5, with TRBD1 as a possible D gene (6 bases). The CDR3 covers 14 residues. The germline CDR1 and CDR2 sequences are MNHEY and SMNVEV (reference sequence). V was pared by 0 bases and J by 4 bases, with 7 bases between. CDR3 region: CASSLSTGNQPQHF. For the CDR3, the DNA is TGTGCCAGCAGTTTATCGACAGGTAATCAGCCCCAGCATTTT.

With respect to this clone: This same CDR3 is encoded by further DNA sequences in the sample. The J gene is TRBJ1-3, the V gene TRBV6-1; D is undetermined. Germline CDR1 reads MNHNS; CDR2 reads SASEGT. Trimming pared 0 bases from V and 4 bases from J, leaving 7 bases between. This CDR3 contains 14 residues. In DNA form, the CDR3 reads TGTGCCAGCAGTGAAGCGGGTAGCGGAAACACCATATATTTT. Residues: CASSEAGSGNTIYF.

This clone has only one observation. The V and J genes are TRBV20-1 and TRBJ2-1; D uncertain. The ends were cut back, 6 bases at V and 8 bases at J, with 11 bases in the middle. Germline V gene data show CDR1 as DFQATT and CDR2 as SNEGSKA (reference sequence). This CDR3 has 11 amino acids. The CDR3 loop is CSASIIDEQFF. In nucleotides, the CDR3 is TGCAGTGCGAGCATAATAGATGAGCAGTTCTTC.

The genes are TRBV29-1 and TRBJ1-2; 7 nucleotides align to TRBD1. The V and J ends lost 8 bases and 4 bases, in that order; junction bases with no gene match: 13. Germline assignment: CDR1 SQVTM and CDR2 ANQGSEA. This CDR3 is built from 14 residues. CDR3 sequence reads: CSLGEGASPYGYTF. The CDR3 region has the DNA TGCAGCCTAGGTGAGGGGGCTTCCCCCTATGGCTACACCTTC. Filled out from reference TRBV29-1 and TRBJ1-2, the complete variable domain reads SAVISQKPSRDICQRGTSLTIQCQVDSQVTMMFWYRQQPGQSLTLIATANQGSEATYESGFVIDKFPISRPNLTFSTLTVSNMSPEDSSIYLCSLGEGASPYGYTFGSGTRLTVV.

The V gene is TRBV30, the J gene TRBJ2-7; D might be TRBD1 (5 bases). This CDR3 comprises 11 residues. The germline V and J ends were trimmed by 1 base and 9 bases, with 10 bases remaining between them. Germline loops: CDR1 GTSNPN, CDR2 SVGIG (reference sequence). CDR3 sequence: CAWSGGSRQYF. CDR3 DNA: TGTGCCTGGAGTGGGGGCAGCAGGCAGTACTTC.

The chain recombines TRBV7-8 with TRBJ2-2; 8 bases are a match to TRBD2. CDR3 length equals 18 residues. Germline lookup yields CDR1 SGHVS and CDR2 FQNEAQ. The trim removed 5 bases at V and 7 bases at J, leaving 18 bases unmatched. CDR3 coding DNA: TGTGCCAGCAGCCCCGGACTAGCTGCGAATCTATTCGGCGGGGAGCTGTTTTTT. Translation: CASSPGLAANLFGGELFF.

This sequence joins TRBV2 and TRBJ2-3; D is unclear. With 1 base removed from V and 3 bases from J, the gap between germline ends came to 11 bases. Germline V gene sequence: CDR1 SNHLY, CDR2 FYNNEI. This CDR3 contains 15 residues. The CDR3: CASSEGIVDTDTQYF. The DNA of the CDR3 is TGTGCCAGCAGTGAAGGGATAGTCGATACAGATACGCAGTATTTT.

The chain uses TRBV19 and TRBJ2-4; 10 nucleotides align to TRBD2. Germline V gene sequence: CDR1 LNHDA, CDR2 SQIVND (reference sequence). The CDR3 runs 16 residues. V lost 7 bases and J lost 7; bases outside the gene matches: 13. The CDR3 region is CASNPQRGGRRNIQYF. CDR3 DNA: TGTGCCAGTAACCCCCAGCGGGGGGGCCGTAGGAACATTCAGTACTTC.

In DNA form, the CDR3 reads TGTGCCAGCAGTTCCCCCCCCGAGCAGTACTTC. Protein product: CASSSPPEQYF. This chain uses TRBV28 with TRBJ2-7; D unclear. This CDR3 region has 11 residues. Germline loops: CDR1 MDHEN, CDR2 SYDVKM. Trimming pared 4 bases from V and 6 bases from J, leaving 7 bases between. The full variable domain, its missing parts supplied by reference TRBV28 and TRBJ2-7, is DVKVTQSSRYLVKRTGEKVFLECVQDMDHENMFWYRQDPGLGLRLIYFSYDVKMKEKGDIPEGYSVSREKKERFSLILESASTNQTSMYLCASSSPPEQYFGPGTRLTVT.

Points on this clone: The same CDR3 is also encoded by other DNA sequences in this sample. The V gene is TRBV5-6, the J gene TRBJ2-2; D not resolved. V was pared by 0 bases and J by 4 bases, with 4 bases between. Germline CDR1 SGHDT, CDR2 YYEEEE. CDR3 size: 13 residues. The CDR3 nucleotides read TGTGCCAGCAGCTTGGTGGGCACCGGGGAGCTGTTTTTT. It translates to CASSLVGTGELFF.

The chain joins TRBV7-8 to TRBJ1-2, with D possibly matching TRBD1 (6 bases). Germline values: CDR1 SGHVS, CDR2 FQNEAQ. The germline V and J ends were trimmed by 1 base and 6 bases, with 9 bases remaining between them. The CDR3 consists of 13 residues. Here the CDR3 DNA reads TGTGCCAGCAGCTTAGGGGGGCGGGATGGCTACACCTTC. It codes for CASSLGGRDGYTF.

The J gene is TRBJ2-7, the V gene TRBV11-3; no reliable D call. The V end lost 0 bases, the J end lost 5 bases, and 5 bases lay between the germline ends. CDR3 length: 12 amino acids. Germline V gene data show CDR1 as SGHNT and CDR2 as YENEEA. The CDR3 DNA reads as TGTGCCAGCAGCTTAGATCCCCACGAGCAGTACTTC. Amino acids: CASSLDPHEQYF. Full variable domain (outside the CDR3, taken from reference TRBV11-3 and TRBJ2-7): EAGVVQSPRYKIIEKKQPVAFWCNPISGHNTLYWYLQNLGQGPELLIRYENEEAVDDSQLPKDRFSAERLKGVDSTLKIQPAELGDSAVYLCASSLDPHEQYFGPGTRLTVT.

The chain has TRBV11-3 and TRBJ2-2; possibly TRBD1 for D (5 bases). The CDR3 has 15 residues. Deletions cut 3 bases from V and 1 base from J, with 9 bases between. Looked up from germline, CDR1 is SGHNT and CDR2 is YENEEA. CDR3 sequence (DNA): TGTGCCAGCAGCTTTGGCAGGGTGAACACCGGGGAGCTGTTTTTT. The encoded protein is CASSFGRVNTGELFF.

The V and J genes are TRBV5-1 and TRBJ2-3, with a tentative D call TRBD2 (6 bases). CDR1 and CDR2 from the germline V gene are SGHRS and YFSETQ. CDR3 size: 15 residues. Trimming removed 2 bases at V and 0 bases at J, with 10 bases between. The CDR3 protein is CASSLWGTSTDTQYF. Here the CDR3 DNA reads TGCGCCAGCAGCTTATGGGGGACTAGCACAGATACGCAGTATTTT. The whole variable domain, remainder taken from reference TRBV5-1 and TRBJ2-3, is KAGVTQTPRYLIKTRGQQVTLSCSPISGHRSVSWYQQTPGQGLQFLFEYFSETQRNKGNFPGRFSGRQFSNSRSEMNVSTLELGDSALYLCASSLWGTSTDTQYFGPGTRLTVL.